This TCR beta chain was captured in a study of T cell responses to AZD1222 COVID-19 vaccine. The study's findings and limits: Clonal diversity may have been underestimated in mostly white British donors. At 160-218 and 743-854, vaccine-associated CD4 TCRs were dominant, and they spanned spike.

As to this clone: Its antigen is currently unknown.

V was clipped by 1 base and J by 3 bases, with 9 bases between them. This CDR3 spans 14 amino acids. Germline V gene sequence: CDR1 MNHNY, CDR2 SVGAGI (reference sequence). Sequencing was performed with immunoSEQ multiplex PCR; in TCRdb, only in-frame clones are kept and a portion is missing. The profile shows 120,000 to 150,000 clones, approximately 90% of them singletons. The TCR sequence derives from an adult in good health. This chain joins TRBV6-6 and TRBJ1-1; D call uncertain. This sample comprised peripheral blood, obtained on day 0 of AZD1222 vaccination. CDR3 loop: CASSYYGVYTEAFF. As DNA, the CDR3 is TGTGCCAGCAGTTACTACGGGGTATACACTGAAGCTTTCTTT.